The clone carrying this T cell receptor (beta chain) was counted at least ten times. The antigen is not known. Sequence at one end of the junction differs from germline and may be a read error. Germline V gives CDR1 MNHEY, CDR2 SMNVEV (reference sequence). This CDR3 has 14 residues. This specimen comes from a study of Graves' ophthalmopathy and Graves' hyperthyroidism. TCR beta CDR3 amplification used RNA transcripts. The first round was an RT-PCR with HTBI primers, and the second round was a multiplex PCR. TCRdb re-called the multiplex PCR reads through MiXCR, storing one row per CDR3 protein. The sample includes fewer than 600,000 distinct CDR3 sequences, 14% of them seen just once. Study findings and constraints: The model reached 65% to 71% sensitivity and 72.22% specificity for predicting ophthalmopathy progression. Between ophthalmopathy and stable hyperthyroidism, a 13-signature model drew a separation with 87.88% sensitivity and around 80% specificity.

The source is a woman younger than 45 with Graves' ophthalmopathy. Sequenced sample: blood. V gene TRBV27 combines with J gene TRBJ1-2, with TRBD1 as a possible D gene (5 bases). In nucleotides, the CDR3 is TGTGCCAGCAGTTTATCTCGTGATGGGGGACTTTCGTCCTTC. This sequence encodes CASSLSRDGGLSSF.